The T cell receptor beta chain described here comes from a study of T cell repertoires in cytomegalovirus infection. Across the whole study: Recently identified HLA-C-restricted CMV epitopes were among the peptides used. Public TCR beta signatures provided an indication of both CMV infection and a matching HLA type.

As for this clonotype: Antigen unknown.

Study results and limitations: Ex vivo responses were dominated by HLA-C-restricted CMV-specific TCR beta clonotypes. Individuals carrying CMV plus the relevant HLA were identified by cumulative frequency of public TCR beta families.

V gave up 6 bases and J gave up 5 bases, with 19 bases separating them. This CDR3 contains 14 residues. Germline CDR1 and CDR2: DFQATT and SNEGSKA (reference sequence). TCRdb re-derived calls from the reads in MiXCR, one entry per CDR3 protein. This table has about half a million distinct CDR3 sequences, more than 40% appearing once. The clonotype was recovered from a human donor in good health (CMV status not recorded). Some clones in this sample may be carry-over from other donors' samples. The sample was cultured PBMCs, taken from culture after CMV antigen stimulation. The chain has TRBV20-1 and TRBJ2-5; D gene ambiguous. CDR3 nucleotides: TGCAGTGCCGTCTCGAACCTCCAAGGCGAGACCCAGTACTTC. Its protein product is CSAVSNLQGETQYF.